Below are 29 T cell receptor beta chains sequenced from a single sample in a study of human T cells and chemical hapten exposure. MiXCR was run by TCRdb on the RACE reads, yielding one entry per CDR3 protein. The profile shows approximately 80,000 distinct CDR3 sequences, around 9.3% of them singletons. As to time point: patch test 2, 6 weeks after DPC sensitization. Treatment here: therapeutic diphenylcyclopropenone sensitization with weekly scalp DPC. This specimen was whole blood, taken in connection with sensitization to the hapten diphenylcyclopropenone (DPC). These receptors all stem from a woman aged 45-65 years with alopecia areata. Some clones in this sample may be carry-over from other donors' samples.

This clonotype was seen ten or more times. This sequence joins TRBV20-1 and TRBJ1-6; a weak D match, TRBD1 (5 bases). Germline values: CDR1 DFQATT, CDR2 SNEGSKA (reference sequence). Deletions cut 3 bases from V and 2 bases from J, with 17 bases between. The CDR3 totals 17 residues. The CDR3 DNA is TGCAGTGCTAGCCAGACAGAAGGAGGACCCTATAATTCACCCCTCCACTTT. Amino acids: CSASQTEGGPYNSPLHF.

In this sample, this clonotype turned up a few times. This sequence joins TRBV20-1 and TRBJ1-5; no firm D call. Per the germline V gene, CDR1 is DFQATT and CDR2 is SNEGSKA (reference sequence). With 6 bases removed from V and 0 bases from J, the gap between germline ends came to 12 bases. The CDR3 totals 14 residues. The CDR3 bases are TGCAGTGCCAAGACAACTCTTAGCAATCAGCCCCAGCATTTT. It codes for CSAKTTLSNQPQHF.

This clonotype occurred a few times. The V gene is TRBV20-1, the J gene TRBJ1-1, with 10 positions matching TRBD1. CDR1 is DFQATT and CDR2 is SNEGSKA in the germline V gene (reference sequence). The V segment lost 6 bases and the J segment 7 bases; nucleotides outside the gene matches: 11. The CDR3 has 14 residues. In DNA, the CDR3 is TGCAGTGCCAAAATACGACAGGGGGCCGGTGAAGCTTTCTTT. Its protein product is CSAKIRQGAGEAFF.

V is TRBV5-1 and J is TRBJ2-7; D may be TRBD1 (6 bases). Germline lookup yields CDR1 SGHRS and CDR2 YFSETQ. The CDR3 covers 13 residues. Trimming took off 5 bases at V and 0 bases at J, with 9 bases between the two ends. CDR3 protein: CASRRTVSYEQYF. The CDR3 DNA reads as TGCGCCAGCAGAAGGACAGTCTCCTACGAGCAGTACTTC.

V is TRBV5-1 and J is TRBJ2-6; D is uncertain. Per germline, CDR1 SGHRS and CDR2 YFSETQ. V lost 0 bases, J lost 0 bases, and 10 bases lay in between. The CDR3 length is 17 residues. In nucleotides, the CDR3 is TGCGCCAGCAGCTTGGCCAAGTCGAGCTCTGGGGCCAACGTCCTGACTTTC. It encodes CASSLAKSSSGANVLTF.

At least ten counts were recorded for this clonotype. The V and J genes are TRBV27 and TRBJ1-4; 7 nucleotides match TRBD1. CDR1 and CDR2 from the germline V gene are MNHEY and SMNVEV (reference sequence). The CDR3 sequence is 19 residues long. Unmatched junction bases numbered 17, after V lost 3 bases and J lost 4 bases. The CDR3 bases are TGTGCCAGCAGTTTGTATCGCCAGCGAGGGGGCGCCGGTAATGAAAAACTGTTTTTT. This encodes CASSLYRQRGGAGNEKLFF.

The rearrangement joins TRBV3-1 to TRBJ1-1; D is perhaps TRBD1 (6 bases). Looked up from germline, CDR1 is LGHDT and CDR2 is YNNKEL (reference sequence). The germline V and J ends were trimmed by 3 bases and 5 bases, with 10 bases remaining between them. This CDR3 contains 13 residues. CDR3 sequence reads: CASSQGAWTEAFF. The DNA of the CDR3 is TGTGCCAGCAGCCAGGGGGCGTGGACTGAAGCTTTCTTT.

The rearrangement joins TRBV20-1 to TRBJ2-3; 7 bases are shared with TRBD1. With 0 bases clipped from V and 5 bases from J, the junction kept 2 bases outside the gene matches. The CDR3 has 13 residues. Per the germline V gene, CDR1 is DFQATT and CDR2 is SNEGSKA (reference sequence). The CDR3 nucleotides read TGCAGTGCTAGAGATGACAGGGTAGATACGCAGTATTTT. This encodes CSARDDRVDTQYF.

The chain couples TRBV19 to TRBJ1-5; D not certain. CDR3 size: 14 residues. CDR1 and CDR2 from the germline V gene are LNHDA and SQIVND (reference sequence). The germline V and J ends were trimmed by 4 bases and 2 bases, with 9 bases remaining between them. The CDR3 protein is CASSSFGGNQPQHF. The CDR3 bases are TGTGCCAGTAGTAGCTTTGGTGGCAATCAGCCCCAGCATTTT.

This chain joins TRBV29-1 and TRBJ2-5, with 11 nucleotides matching TRBD2. The ends lost 7 bases at V and 4 bases at J; junction bases unmatched: 2. Per germline, CDR1 SQVTM and CDR2 ANQGSEA. The CDR3 extends over 12 amino acids. Here the CDR3 reads CSAGTSGETQYF. The CDR3 DNA reads as TGCAGCGCCGGGACTAGCGGAGAGACCCAGTACTTC.

Many counts were recorded for this clonotype. V gene TRBV9 combines with J gene TRBJ2-1; D is perhaps TRBD1 (6 bases). The CDR3 is made up of 13 amino acids. Germline values: CDR1 SGDLS, CDR2 YYNGEE. Deletions cut 10 bases from V and 6 bases from J, with 17 bases between. The CDR3 region is CASGASPPNEQFF. CDR3 coding DNA: TGTGCCTCAGGGGCCAGCCCCCCCAATGAGCAGTTCTTC.

The chain employs TRBV19 and TRBJ2-7; no clear D. This CDR3 region has 14 residues. V lost 5 bases to trimming and J lost 0 bases, with 11 bases between them. The V gene's germline CDR1 is LNHDA and CDR2 SQIVND (reference sequence). This chain's CDR3 is CASSPQATSYEQYF. DNA of the CDR3: TGTGCCAGTAGTCCTCAGGCCACCTCCTACGAGCAGTACTTC.

The chain combines TRBV18 with TRBJ2-3; 10 nucleotides align to TRBD2. Germline V gene sequence: CDR1 KGHSH, CDR2 LQKENI. The J segment lost 2 bases and the V segment lost 2 bases, leaving 4 bases of the junction unmatched. This CDR3 region has 16 residues. Written as DNA, the CDR3 is TGTGCCAGCTCACCATCCAGCGGGAGGGCCACAGATACGCAGTATTTT. Translated: CASSPSSGRATDTQYF.

A word on this clonotype: A much larger clone lies one base from this, so it may be a read error. This chain uses TRBV20-1 with TRBJ2-1; no firm D call. CDR1 is DFQATT and CDR2 is SNEGSKA in the germline V gene (reference sequence). This CDR3 contains 14 residues. Between the trimmed V and J ends, which lost 5 bases and 4 bases, there was a span of 15 bases. CDR3 nucleotides: TGCAGTGCTCTCAACCGGGTCAGGTACAATGAGCAGTTCTTC. Its protein is CSALNRVRYNEQFF.

The chain carries TRBV4-3 and TRBJ2-1; 9 nucleotides align to TRBD2. Germline values: CDR1 LGHNA, CDR2 YSLEER. V was pared by 1 base and J by 5 bases, with 12 bases of the junction left unmatched. The CDR3 totals 18 residues. The CDR3: CASSQVVGATSGNNEQFF. The CDR3 DNA is TGCGCCAGCAGCCAAGTAGTAGGGGCGACTAGCGGAAACAATGAGCAGTTCTTC.

V and J are TRBV5-1 and TRBJ1-1; D not resolved. The CDR3 contains 14 residues. V gave up 4 bases and J gave up 4 bases, with 14 bases separating them. Germline values: CDR1 SGHRS, CDR2 YFSETQ. This CDR3 reads CASSTDLSTTEAFF. The CDR3 nucleotides are TGCGCCAGCAGCACAGATCTATCTACCACTGAAGCTTTCTTT.

The genes are TRBV12-3 or TRBV12-4 and TRBJ1-5; 8 positions agree with TRBD1. The junction had 6 bases not matched to a gene; V was cut back by 7 bases and J by 1 base. There are 15 residues in the CDR3. CDR3: CASNRQGYSNQPQHF. CDR3 nucleotides: TGTGCCAGCAACAGACAGGGGTACAGCAATCAGCCCCAGCATTTT.

This clonotype was seen ten or more times. The chain combines TRBV7-9 with TRBJ2-1; 11 bases align to TRBD2. J gave up 7 bases and V 5 bases, and 7 bases lay outside the gene matches. The CDR3 runs 15 residues. Germline-derived CDR1 and CDR2 are SEHNR and FQNEAQ (reference sequence). The CDR3 bases are TGTGCCAGCAGCCAGATGGGACTAGCGGATAATGAGCAGTTCTTC. Its translation is CASSQMGLADNEQFF.

The chain has TRBV11-2 and TRBJ1-3; D gene uncertain. Germline V CDR1 and CDR2: SGHAT, FQNNGV. The CDR3 covers 16 residues. V dropped 5 bases and J dropped 1 base, with 15 bases sitting between them. The CDR3 sequence is CASSPAFRPSGNTIYF. DNA for the CDR3: TGTGCCAGCAGCCCAGCTTTTCGTCCTTCTGGAAACACCATATATTTT. The full variable domain, rest sourced from reference TRBV11-2 and TRBJ1-3, is EAGVAQSPRYKIIEKRQSVAFWCNPISGHATLYWYQQILGQGPKLLIQFQNNGVVDDSQLPKDRFSAERLKGVDSTLKIQPAKLEDSAVYLCASSPAFRPSGNTIYFGEGSWLTVV.

This clonotype showed up just a few times. The chain couples TRBV6-1 to TRBJ2-3; TRBD2 matches 9 bases. The CDR3 totals 15 residues. Per germline, CDR1 MNHNS and CDR2 SASEGT. J was trimmed by 5 bases and V by 6 bases; bases with no gene match: 9. The CDR3 nucleotides are TGTGCCAGCAGGATAATAGCGGGAGCGGGAGATACGCAGTATTTT. As protein: CASRIIAGAGDTQYF.

The sample holds many counts of this clonotype. V gene TRBV6-5 combines with J gene TRBJ1-2; D is uncertain. Germline loops: CDR1 MNHEY, CDR2 SVGAGI. V gave up 0 bases and J gave up 5 bases, with 10 bases separating them. There are 14 residues in the CDR3. Written as DNA, the CDR3 is TGTGCCAGCAGTTACTCCCGCGTATCTTATGGCTACACCTTC. Translation gives CASSYSRVSYGYTF.

This clonotype was seen a few times. V and J are TRBV2 and TRBJ2-2, with TRBD2 identical over 8 bases. The J segment lost 7 bases and the V segment lost 6 bases, leaving 13 bases of the junction unmatched. Germline CDR1 reads SNHLY; CDR2 reads FYNNEI. The CDR3 extends over 16 amino acids. The CDR3 is CASSGDSSGNGGELFF. The DNA for the CDR3 is TGTGCCAGCAGCGGAGATAGTAGCGGGAATGGCGGGGAGCTGTTTTTT.

This clonotype was seen only a few times. V and J are TRBV11-2 and TRBJ2-5; no clear D. CDR1 is SGHAT and CDR2 is FQNNGV in the germline V gene. The CDR3 totals 14 residues. Trimming took off 5 bases at V and 1 base at J, with 11 bases between the two ends. CDR3 sequence reads: CASSPRRSQETQYF. The CDR3 DNA follows: TGTGCCAGCAGCCCCAGGAGATCCCAAGAGACCCAGTACTTC.

V usage is TRBV29-1 and J usage is TRBJ2-3, with TRBD2 matching over 9 bases. CDR1 and CDR2 (germline): SQVTM, ANQGSEA. With V trimmed by 6 bases and J by 12 bases, 10 bases remained unmatched. This CDR3 has 12 residues. CDR3 protein: CSVVLAGVAQYF. In nucleotides, the CDR3 is TGCAGCGTCGTCTTAGCGGGAGTGGCTCAGTATTTT.

Worth noting for this clonotype: A much larger clone differs from this one at a single base, so this may be a read error. The V and J genes are TRBV7-9 and TRBJ1-4, with D unresolved. The CDR3 loop spans 13 amino acids. Germline CDR1 is SEHNR and CDR2 is FQNEAQ (reference sequence). Deletions cut 6 bases from V and 8 bases from J, with 13 bases between. The CDR3 is CASRLRRAEKLFF. The CDR3 nucleotides read TGTGCCAGCAGACTCCGGCGGGCGGAAAAACTGTTTTTT. The full variable domain, in which reference TRBV7-9 and TRBJ1-4 provide the parts outside the CDR3, is DTGVSQNPRHKITKRGQNVTFRCDPISEHNRLYWYRQTLGQGPEFLTYFQNEAQLEKSRLLSDRFSAERPKGSFSTLEIQRTEQGDSAMYLCASRLRRAEKLFFGSGTQLSVL.

The rearrangement links TRBV7-9 to TRBJ2-7; 7 nucleotides agree with TRBD1. The junction had 10 bases not matched to a gene; V was cut back by 5 bases and J by 6 bases. The V gene's germline CDR1 is SEHNR and CDR2 FQNEAQ (reference sequence). This CDR3 has 14 residues. CDR3 DNA sequence: TGTGCCAGCAGCGCCCGACAGGGTTTAGGCGAGCAGTACTTC. Protein sequence: CASSARQGLGEQYF.

This clonotype was picked up a small number of times. The genes are TRBV24-1 and TRBJ2-1, with D possibly TRBD2 on 6 matching bases. The CDR3 contains 16 residues. V was cut by 4 bases and J by 7 bases, with 19 bases left in between. Germline V CDR1 and CDR2: KGHDR, SFDVKD. The CDR3 sequence is CATSESRLVGLNEQFF. CDR3 DNA: TGTGCCACCAGTGAGAGCCGACTAGTAGGACTGAATGAGCAGTTCTTC.

This clonotype has only a few counts. This rearrangement joins TRBV7-6 to TRBJ2-2; 12 positions match TRBD2. The V gene end was trimmed by 5 bases and the J gene end by 5 bases; junction bases not matched to a gene: 6. This CDR3 region has 16 residues. CDR1 and CDR2 (germline): SGHVS, FNYEAQ. DNA for the CDR3: TGTGCCAGCAGCCCCTGGACTAGCGGGAATACCGGGGAGCTGTTTTTT. This encodes CASSPWTSGNTGELFF.

This clonotype came up a few times. The chain is built from TRBV7-2 and TRBJ2-1, with TRBD2 identical over 7 bases. This CDR3 is built from 18 residues. Germline V CDR1 and CDR2: SGHTA, FQGNSA. Trimming removed 0 bases from V and 9 bases from J; junction bases left unmatched: 17. The CDR3 region is CASSLALSLLAAYREQFF. The CDR3 DNA reads as TGTGCCAGCAGCTTAGCGCTATCTTTGCTAGCGGCCTATCGTGAGCAGTTCTTC. Together with reference TRBV7-2 and TRBJ2-1, the CDR3 gives the full variable domain: GAGVSQSPSNKVTEKGKDVELRCDPISGHTALYWYRQSLGQGLEFLIYFQGNSAPDKSGLPSDRFSAERTGGSVSTLTIQRTQQEDSAVYLCASSLALSLLAAYREQFFGPGTRLTVL.